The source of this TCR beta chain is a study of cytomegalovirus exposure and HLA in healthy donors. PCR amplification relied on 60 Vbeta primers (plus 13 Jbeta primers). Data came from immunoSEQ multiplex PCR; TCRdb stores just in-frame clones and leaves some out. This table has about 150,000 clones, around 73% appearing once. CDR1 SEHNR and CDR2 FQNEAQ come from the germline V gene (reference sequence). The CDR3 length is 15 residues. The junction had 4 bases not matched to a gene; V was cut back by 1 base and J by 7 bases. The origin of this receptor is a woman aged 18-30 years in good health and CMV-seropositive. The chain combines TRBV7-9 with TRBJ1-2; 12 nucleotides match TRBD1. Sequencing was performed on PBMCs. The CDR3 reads CASSLGGQGAGGYTF. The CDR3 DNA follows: TGTGCCAGCAGCTTAGGGGGACAGGGGGCCGGTGGCTACACCTTC.